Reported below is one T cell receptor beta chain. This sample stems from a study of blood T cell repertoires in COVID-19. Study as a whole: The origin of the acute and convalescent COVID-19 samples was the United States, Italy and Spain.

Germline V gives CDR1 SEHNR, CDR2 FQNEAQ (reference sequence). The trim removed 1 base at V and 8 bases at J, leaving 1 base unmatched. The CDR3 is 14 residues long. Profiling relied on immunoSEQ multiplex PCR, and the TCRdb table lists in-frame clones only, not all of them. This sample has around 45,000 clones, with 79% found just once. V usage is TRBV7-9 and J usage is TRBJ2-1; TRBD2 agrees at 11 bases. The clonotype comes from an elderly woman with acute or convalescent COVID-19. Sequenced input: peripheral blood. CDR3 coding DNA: TGTGCCAGCAGCTTAGGTAGCGGGAGGGATGAGCAGTTCTTC. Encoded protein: CASSLGSGRDEQFF.